Listed below are T cell receptor beta chains from one sample, sequenced in a study of immune evolution from preneoplasia to lung adenocarcinoma. TCRdb's table, derived via immunoSEQ multiplex PCR, lists solely in-frame clones and lacks some. Of roughly 10,000 clones listed, about 79% are singletons. Sequenced: FFPE minimally invasive lung adenocarcinoma tissue. The source of these receptors is a person aged 55-79 years with lung adenocarcinoma. Each CDR3 is given with its conserved first and last residue. D genes are given only for firm matches. The listing skips clone size in some rows; elsewhere it reads once, few, many or a size class.

D gene | J gene | clone size | V gene | CDR3 DNA | CDR3 protein
TRBD1 | TRBJ1-2 | NA | TRBV27 | TGTGCCAGCAGTCCAAAGACAGGGCGTAACTATGGCTACACCTTC | CASSPKTGRNYGYTF
NA | TRBJ1-5 | NA | TRBV19 | TGTGCCAGTGGTCTGAGCAATCAGCCCCAGCATTTT | CASGLSNQPQHF
TRBD1 | TRBJ1-1 | NA | TRBV6-4 | TGTGCCAGCAGTGATGGACAGGAAAACACTGAAGCTTTCTTT | CASSDGQENTEAFF
NA | TRBJ1-2 | NA | TRBV30 | TGTGCCTGGAGTGGCGAGGGTTATGGCTACACCTTC | CAWSGEGYGYTF
NA | TRBJ1-3 | NA | TRBV18 | TGTGCCAGCTCACCACCGGTCGGACTGTTTAGCTCTGGAAACACCATATATTTT | CASSPPVGLFSSGNTIYF
NA | TRBJ1-3 | NA | TRBV9 | TGTGCCAGCAGCGTAGGAGCAGTCGGGAGCTCTGGAAACACCATATATTTT | CASSVGAVGSSGNTIYF
TRBD1 | TRBJ2-1 | NA | TRBV7-9 | TGTGCCAGCAGCTCGGACAGGGTTCCCATTGGGCAGTTCTTC | CASSSDRVPIGQFF
TRBD1 | TRBJ1-1 | few | TRBV11-1 | TGTGCCAGCAGCCTTGGGACAGGGGGACCGAACACTGAAGCTTTCTTT | CASSLGTGGPNTEAFF
NA | TRBJ1-1 | NA | TRBV13 | TGTGCCAGCAGCATCGGTCCCACCGGAGCTTTCTTT | CASSIGPTGAFF
TRBD1 | TRBJ2-1 | NA | TRBV4-3 | TGCGCCAGCAGCCACTTCCTGGACAGGGTGTACAATGAGCAGTTCTTC | CASSHFLDRVYNEQFF
NA | TRBJ2-7 | NA | TRBV19 | TGTGCCAGTAGGCATCTCCGGGACAAGAGGCACGAGCAGTACTTC | CASRHLRDKRHEQYF
TRBD1 | TRBJ1-4 | few | TRBV18 | TGTGCCAGCTTCCGACAGGGAGGAGATGAAAAACTGTTTTTT | CASFRQGGDEKLFF
NA | TRBJ2-1 | NA | TRBV28 | TGTGCCAGCAGTTTTATGGCGGTCTTCTCCTACAATGAGCAGTTCTTC | CASSFMAVFSYNEQFF
TRBD1 | TRBJ1-2 | NA | TRBV9 | TGTGCCAGCAGCGCAGGGGGCTCGGCTAACTATGGCTACACCTTC | CASSAGGSANYGYTF
TRBD1 | TRBJ1-2 | few | TRBV7-8 | TGTGCCAGCAGCTTCCTGATTATACCGGGACAGGCAAACTATGGCTACACCTTC | CASSFLIIPGQANYGYTF
TRBD2 | TRBJ2-4 | NA | TRBV7-2 | TGTGCCAGCACCTCCATCCGGAGGGGACTAGCGGGAGGGGGCATTCAGTACTTC | CASTSIRRGLAGGGIQYF
NA | TRBJ2-2 | NA | TRBV21-1 | TGTGCCAGCAGCAAAGTGCCAGCGGAGGGCACCGGGGAGCTGTTTTTT | CASSKVPAEGTGELFF
NA | TRBJ1-1 | NA | TRBV29-1 | TGCAGCGTTGGTCGGGCAGGGAACGAGTTTGAAGCTTTCTTT | CSVGRAGNEFEAFF
NA | TRBJ2-3 | NA | TRBV7-3 | TGTGCCAGCAGCTTAAGCCGTGGTACGCAGTATTTT | CASSLSRGTQYF
NA | TRBJ1-2 | NA | TRBV7-2 | TGTGCCAGCAGCCTACCCGGGGGGGAAGGCTATGGCTACACCTTC | CASSLPGGEGYGYTF
NA | TRBJ2-3 | NA | TRBV11-2 | TGTGCCAGCAGCTACCGGGGGGCAAAGCAGTATTTT | CASSYRGAKQYF
NA | TRBJ1-6 | NA | TRBV9 | TGTGCCAGCAGCGCGGCGGGACGGGGGAATTCACCCCTCCACTTT | CASSAAGRGNSPLHF
NA | TRBJ1-5 | NA | TRBV7-9 | TGTGCCAGCAGCTTAGGCGAGGGTCCGGGCAATCAGCCCCAGCATTTT | CASSLGEGPGNQPQHF
NA | TRBJ2-5 | NA | TRBV9 | TGTGCCAGCAGCGGGGGGATGACAGGAGAGACCCAGTACTTC | CASSGGMTGETQYF
TRBD1 | TRBJ1-6 | NA | TRBV30 | TGTGCCTTCAGACAGGACAGGGCTAATTCACCCCTCCACTTT | CAFRQDRANSPLHF
NA | TRBJ2-1 | NA | TRBV5-4 | TGTGCCAGCAGCTCAGAGCCCCGGGGGGCGAACAATGAGCAGTTCTTC | CASSSEPRGANNEQFF
NA | TRBJ1-5 | NA | TRBV6-6 | TGTGCCAGCAACGGACAGAACAATCAGCCCCAGCATTTT | CASNGQNNQPQHF
NA | TRBJ2-2 | once | TRBV7-3 | TGTGCCAGCAGCTTAACCCCGGCCGGGGAGCTGTTTTTT | CASSLTPAGELFF
NA | TRBJ1-3 | NA | TRBV28 | TGTGTCTCGGGGCGGACGAACTCTGGAAACACCATATATTTT | CVSGRTNSGNTIYF
TRBD1 | TRBJ1-1 | few | TRBV7-7 | TGTGCTAGCAGCTTTCGGGACAGGGTATCTGAAGCTTTCTTT | CASSFRDRVSEAFF
TRBD1 | TRBJ1-2 | NA | TRBV6-1 | TGTGCCAGCAGGACAACTACAGGGGAGAGCTATGGCTACACCTTC | CASRTTTGESYGYTF
NA | TRBJ2-1 | NA | TRBV7-9 | TGTGCCAGCAGTTGGACTCAGGGGAATGAGCAGTTCTTC | CASSWTQGNEQFF
NA | TRBJ2-4 | NA | TRBV4-2 | TGTGCCAGCAGCCAAGAGACGGTTGAGAGGTTAGCCAAAAACATTCAGTACTTC | CASSQETVERLAKNIQYF
TRBD2 | TRBJ2-1 | NA | TRBV6-4 | TGTGCCAGCCAGGGACTAGCGGGAGTGAATGAGCAGTTCTTC | CASQGLAGVNEQFF
TRBD1 | TRBJ2-7 | NA | TRBV29-1 | TGCAGCGTTAAGGGGGGTACAGGGGGCGACGAGCAGTACTTC | CSVKGGTGGDEQYF
NA | TRBJ1-1 | NA | TRBV18 | TGTGCCAGCTTCCCGGCCGCGGGGGGCGGAAGGAACACTGAAGCTTTCTTT | CASFPAAGGGRNTEAFF
TRBD1 | TRBJ1-5 | once | TRBV6-4 | TGTGCCAGCGGCAGGGGGAGAAGCAATCAGCCCCAGCATTTT | CASGRGRSNQPQHF